One and the same sample provided the 9 T cell receptor beta chains below, sequenced in a study of control samples from healthy donors and cancer patients (dated by TCRdb to the early 2020s). The library came from the immunoSEQ multiplex PCR assay. Entries here come from immuneACCESS through TCRdb and include only in-frame sequences with V and J called. Some clones fail to appear in such tables; in the studies checked, an unresolved V gene covers under half of the shortfall, and the cause of the remainder is unknown. Present in this sample are 120,000 or so clones, 89% of which were seen just once. Under 40% of the sample is taken by the ten largest. Sequenced material: blood. The receptors were gathered from a man between 45 and 60 years old in good health.

This clone was recorded only once. The V gene is TRBV12-3 or TRBV12-4, the J gene TRBJ1-1; no reliable D call. The CDR3 has 13 amino acids. Between the trimmed V and J ends, which lost 7 bases and 3 bases, there was a span of 12 bases. CDR3 region: CASTSRQDTEAFF. The CDR3 bases are TGTGCCAGCACCTCGAGGCAAGACACTGAAGCTTTCTTT.

The chain links TRBV5-5 to TRBJ2-1; 11 bases fit TRBD2. The CDR3 contains 15 residues. After removal of 0 bases from V and 4 bases from J, the junction contained 0 bases not matched to a gene. CDR1 SGHKS and CDR2 YYEKEE come from the germline V gene (reference sequence). The CDR3 nucleotides are TGTGCCAGCAGCTTGGCTAGCGGGGGGTACAATGAGCAGTTCTTC. This translates into CASSLASGGYNEQFF.

The chain combines TRBV3-1 (or the pseudogene TRBV3-2) with TRBJ2-7; 11 nucleotides line up with TRBD2. The V gene's germline CDR1 is LGHDT and CDR2 YNNKEL (reference sequence). The CDR3 extends over 14 amino acids. The V segment lost 6 bases and the J segment 4 bases; nucleotides outside the gene matches: 5. CDR3 sequence: CASSPSGGNYEQYF. The DNA for the CDR3 is TGTGCCAGCAGTCCTAGCGGGGGGAATTACGAGCAGTACTTC.

This chain connects TRBV4-3 to TRBJ2-3; TRBD1 agrees at 11 bases. CDR1 and CDR2 (germline): LGHNA, YSLEER. The CDR3 consists of 17 residues. The V gene end was trimmed by 1 base and the J gene end by 3 bases; junction bases not matched to a gene: 6. For the CDR3, the DNA is TGCGCCAGCAGCCAAGGGGGAGGGACAGGGGGAACAGATACGCAGTATTTT. This codes for CASSQGGGTGGTDTQYF.

This chain links TRBV19 with TRBJ2-1, with D perhaps matching TRBD2 (6 bases). The CDR3 is 14 amino acids. Trimming pared 8 bases from V and 0 bases from J, leaving 11 bases between. Germline V lookup: CDR1 LNHDA, CDR2 SQIVND (reference sequence). CDR3: CASCSGSSYNEQFF. CDR3 nucleotide sequence: TGTGCCAGTTGTAGCGGCAGCTCCTACAATGAGCAGTTCTTC.

The gene calls are TRBV18 and TRBJ2-1; 8 bases fit TRBD1. Trimming took 3 bases from V and 2 from J; bases not matched to a gene: 0. The germline gives CDR1 KGHSH, CDR2 LQKENI. The CDR3 has 14 residues. DNA of the CDR3: TGTGCCAGCTCACCGGACAGGGCCTACAATGAGCAGTTCTTC. Translating gives CASSPDRAYNEQFF.

The CDR3 sequence is CASSSGSYNSPLHF. As DNA, the CDR3 is TGTGCCAGTAGTAGTGGCTCCTATAATTCACCCCTCCACTTT. J is TRBJ1-6 and V is TRBV19; D unresolved. The V gene lost 4 bases and the J gene lost 0 bases, with 4 bases spanning the gap. The CDR3 spans 14 residues. Germline lookup yields CDR1 LNHDA and CDR2 SQIVND (reference sequence).

As DNA, the CDR3 is TGTGCCAGCTTATCCATCAGCCTGATAGGGTTGGGAAACTACGAGCAGTACTTC. This gives the protein CASLSISLIGLGNYEQYF. V and J are TRBV2 and TRBJ2-7; D unresolved. This CDR3 comprises 18 residues. Germline assignment: CDR1 SNHLY and CDR2 FYNNEI. Between the trimmed V and J ends, which lost 8 bases and 3 bases, there was a span of 29 bases.

J is TRBJ1-2 and V is TRBV6-4; D is possibly TRBD1 (6 bases). The CDR3 contains 12 residues. The V and J ends lost 7 bases and 13 bases respectively, with 19 bases between them. The germline V gene encodes CDR1 MRHNA and CDR2 SNTAGT. CDR3 sequence reads: CASTPRGGLGTF. CDR3 bases: TGTGCCAGCACCCCGCGGGGGGGGCTAGGCACCTTC.